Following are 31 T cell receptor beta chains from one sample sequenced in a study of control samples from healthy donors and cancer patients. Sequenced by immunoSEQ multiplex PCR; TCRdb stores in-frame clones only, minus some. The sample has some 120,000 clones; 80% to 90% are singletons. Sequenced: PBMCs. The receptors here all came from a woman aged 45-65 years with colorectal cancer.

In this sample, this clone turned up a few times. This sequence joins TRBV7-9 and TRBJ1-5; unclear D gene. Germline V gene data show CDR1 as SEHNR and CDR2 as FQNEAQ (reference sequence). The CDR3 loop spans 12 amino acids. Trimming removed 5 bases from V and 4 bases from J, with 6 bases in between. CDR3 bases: TGTGCCAGCAGCCCTGAAAATCAGCCCCAGCATTTT. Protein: CASSPENQPQHF.

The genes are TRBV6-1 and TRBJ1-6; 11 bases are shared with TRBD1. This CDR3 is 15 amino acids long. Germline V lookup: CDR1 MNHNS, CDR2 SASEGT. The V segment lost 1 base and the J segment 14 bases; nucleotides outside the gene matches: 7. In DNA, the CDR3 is TGTGCCAGCAGTGAAGTCGGGACAGGGGGTATTTCCCTCCACTTT. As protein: CASSEVGTGGISLHF.

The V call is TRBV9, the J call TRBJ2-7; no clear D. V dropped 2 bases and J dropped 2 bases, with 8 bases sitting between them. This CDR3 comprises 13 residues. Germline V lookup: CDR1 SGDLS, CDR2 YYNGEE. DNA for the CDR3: TGTGCCAGCAGCGTTAACTCTGCCTACGAGCAGTACTTC. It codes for CASSVNSAYEQYF. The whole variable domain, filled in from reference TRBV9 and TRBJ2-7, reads DSGVTQTPKHLITATGQRVTLRCSPRSGDLSVYWYQQSLDQGLQFLIQYYNGEERAKGNILERFSAQQFPDLHSELNLSSLELGDSALYFCASSVNSAYEQYFGPGTRLTVT.

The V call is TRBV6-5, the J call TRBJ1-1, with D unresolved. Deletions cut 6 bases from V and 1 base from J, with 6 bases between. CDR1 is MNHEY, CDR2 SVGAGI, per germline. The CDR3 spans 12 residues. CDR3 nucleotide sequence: TGTGCCAGCAGGTCATGGAACACTGAAGCTTTCTTT. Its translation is CASRSWNTEAFF.

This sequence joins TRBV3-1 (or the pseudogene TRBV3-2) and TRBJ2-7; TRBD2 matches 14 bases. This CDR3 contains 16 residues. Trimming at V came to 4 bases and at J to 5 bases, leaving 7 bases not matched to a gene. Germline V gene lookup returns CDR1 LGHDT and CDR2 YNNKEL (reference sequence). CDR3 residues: CASSPAGTSGGNEQYF. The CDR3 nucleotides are TGTGCCAGCAGCCCTGCTGGGACTAGCGGGGGCAACGAGCAGTACTTC.

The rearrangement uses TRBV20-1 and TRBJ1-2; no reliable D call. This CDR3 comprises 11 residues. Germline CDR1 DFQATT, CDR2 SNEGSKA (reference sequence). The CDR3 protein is CVQPRPYGYTF. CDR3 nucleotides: TGCGTCCAACCTAGGCCCTATGGCTACACCTTC.

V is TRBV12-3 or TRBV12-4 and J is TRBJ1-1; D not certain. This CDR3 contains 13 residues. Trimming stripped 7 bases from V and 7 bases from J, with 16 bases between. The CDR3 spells CASTLGGSREAFF. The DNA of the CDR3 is TGTGCCAGCACCTTAGGCGGTTCTCGTGAAGCTTTCTTT.

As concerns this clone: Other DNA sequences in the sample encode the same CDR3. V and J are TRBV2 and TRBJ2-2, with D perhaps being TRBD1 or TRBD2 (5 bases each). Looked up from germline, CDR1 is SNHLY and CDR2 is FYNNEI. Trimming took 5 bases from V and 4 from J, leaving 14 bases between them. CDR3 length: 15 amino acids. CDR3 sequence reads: CASSLSGRGTGELFF. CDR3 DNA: TGTGCCAGCAGTCTTTCAGGGAGAGGCACCGGGGAGCTGTTTTTT. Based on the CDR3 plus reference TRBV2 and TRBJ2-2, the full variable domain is EPEVTQTPSHQVTQMGQEVILRCVPISNHLYFYWYRQILGQKVEFLVSFYNNEISEKSEIFDDQFSVERPDGSNFTLKIRSTKLEDSAMYFCASSLSGRGTGELFFGEGSRLTVL.

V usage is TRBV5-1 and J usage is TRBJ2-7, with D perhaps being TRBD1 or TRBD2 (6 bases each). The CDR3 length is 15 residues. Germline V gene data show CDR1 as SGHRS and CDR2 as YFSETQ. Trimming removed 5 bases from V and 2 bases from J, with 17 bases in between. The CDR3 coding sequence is TGCGCCAGCAGTTCCGGCGGGACAACTACCTACGAGCAGTACTTC. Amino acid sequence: CASSSGGTTTYEQYF.

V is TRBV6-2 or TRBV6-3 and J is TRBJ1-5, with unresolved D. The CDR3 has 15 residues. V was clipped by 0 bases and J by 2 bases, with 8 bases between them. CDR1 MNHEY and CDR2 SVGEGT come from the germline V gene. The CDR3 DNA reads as TGTGCCAGCAGTTACTCACGCGCCGGCAATCAGCCCCAGCATTTT. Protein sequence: CASSYSRAGNQPQHF.

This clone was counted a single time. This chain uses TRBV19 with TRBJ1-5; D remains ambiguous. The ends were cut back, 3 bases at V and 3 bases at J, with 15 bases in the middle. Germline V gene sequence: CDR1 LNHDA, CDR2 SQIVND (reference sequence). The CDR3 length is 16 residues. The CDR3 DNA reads TGTGCCAGTAGTATTATGGGTGAGGTGAACAATCAGCCCCAGCATTTT. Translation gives CASSIMGEVNNQPQHF.

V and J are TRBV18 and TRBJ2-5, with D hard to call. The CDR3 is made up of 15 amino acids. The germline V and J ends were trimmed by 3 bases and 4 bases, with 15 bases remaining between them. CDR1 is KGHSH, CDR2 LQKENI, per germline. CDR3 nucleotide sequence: TGTGCCAGCTCACCCGACATCGGTTCGTCAGAGACCCAGTACTTC. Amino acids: CASSPDIGSSETQYF.

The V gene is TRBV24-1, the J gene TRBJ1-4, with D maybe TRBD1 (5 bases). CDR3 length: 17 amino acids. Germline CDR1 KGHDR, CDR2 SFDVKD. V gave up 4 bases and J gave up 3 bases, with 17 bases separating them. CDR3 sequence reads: CATSDAAHRYANEKLFF. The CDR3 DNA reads TGTGCCACCAGTGACGCGGCCCACAGGTATGCTAATGAAAAACTGTTTTTT.

The CDR3 DNA follows: TGTGCCAGCAGCTTAAAACCCTTGGGGAGGGGGAGTGGCACCGGGGAGCTGTTTTTT. Protein sequence: CASSLKPLGRGSGTGELFF. J is TRBJ2-2 and V is TRBV7-3, with TRBD2 as a possible D gene (7 bases). Germline V CDR1 and CDR2: SGHTA, FQGTGA. Trimming took 1 base from V and 4 from J, leaving 22 bases between them. The CDR3 length is 19 residues.

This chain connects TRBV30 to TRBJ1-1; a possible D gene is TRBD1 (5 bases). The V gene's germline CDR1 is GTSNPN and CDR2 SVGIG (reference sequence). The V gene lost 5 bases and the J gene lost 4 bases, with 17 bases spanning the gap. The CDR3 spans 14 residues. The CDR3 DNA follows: TGTGCCTGGGCCCCCAGGGTAGGAAGCACTGAAGCTTTCTTT. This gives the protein CAWAPRVGSTEAFF.

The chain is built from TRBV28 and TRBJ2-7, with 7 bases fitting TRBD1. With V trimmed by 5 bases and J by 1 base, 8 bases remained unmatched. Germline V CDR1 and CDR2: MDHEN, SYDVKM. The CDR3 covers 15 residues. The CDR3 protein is CASSDMTGRSYEQYF. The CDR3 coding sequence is TGTGCCAGCAGTGATATGACAGGGCGATCCTACGAGCAGTACTTC.

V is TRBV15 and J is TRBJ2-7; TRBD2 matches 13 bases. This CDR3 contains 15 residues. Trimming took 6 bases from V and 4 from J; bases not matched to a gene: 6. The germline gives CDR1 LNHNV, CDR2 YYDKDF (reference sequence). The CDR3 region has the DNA TGTGCCACCAGAGAAGGACTAGCGGGAGAGTACGAGCAGTACTTC. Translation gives CATREGLAGEYEQYF.

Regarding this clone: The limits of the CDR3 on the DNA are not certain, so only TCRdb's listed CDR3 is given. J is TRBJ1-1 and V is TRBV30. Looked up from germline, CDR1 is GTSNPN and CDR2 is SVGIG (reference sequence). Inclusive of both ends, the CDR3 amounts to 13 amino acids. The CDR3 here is CAWSLERDTEAFF.

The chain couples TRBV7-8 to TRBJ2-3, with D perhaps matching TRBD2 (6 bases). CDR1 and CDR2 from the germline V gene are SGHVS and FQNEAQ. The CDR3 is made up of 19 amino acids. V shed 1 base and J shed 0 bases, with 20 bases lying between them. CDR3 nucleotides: TGTGCCAGCAGCTTAGTCGTAGCCAGCGGAGGGTCTAGCACAGATACGCAGTATTTT. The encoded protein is CASSLVVASGGSSTDTQYF.

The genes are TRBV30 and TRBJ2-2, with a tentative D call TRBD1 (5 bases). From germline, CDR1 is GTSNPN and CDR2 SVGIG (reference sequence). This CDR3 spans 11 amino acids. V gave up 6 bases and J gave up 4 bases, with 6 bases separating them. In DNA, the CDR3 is TGTGCCTGCACAGGCACCGGGGAGCTGTTTTTT. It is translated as CACTGTGELFF.

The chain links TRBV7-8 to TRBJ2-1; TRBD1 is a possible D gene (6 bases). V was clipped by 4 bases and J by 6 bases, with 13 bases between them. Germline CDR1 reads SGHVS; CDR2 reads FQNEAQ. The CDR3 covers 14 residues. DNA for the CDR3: TGTGCCAGCAGCTACAGGGACGGTCCCAATGAGCAGTTCTTC. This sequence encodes CASSYRDGPNEQFF.

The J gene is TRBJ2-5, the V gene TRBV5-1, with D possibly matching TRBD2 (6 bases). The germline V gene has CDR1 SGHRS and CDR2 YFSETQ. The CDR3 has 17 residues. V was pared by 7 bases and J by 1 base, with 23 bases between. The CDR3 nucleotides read TGCGCCAGCGGCCTACGGGGGTGGCAAGAGGGCCAAGAGACCCAGTACTTC. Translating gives CASGLRGWQEGQETQYF.

The CDR3 DNA follows: TGTGCCAGCAGCGTAGACACGGGGGGCCTGGGGGAGCAGTACTTC. It codes for CASSVDTGGLGEQYF. The chain links TRBV9 to TRBJ2-7; D is perhaps TRBD2 (7 bases). The CDR3 sequence is 15 residues long. V lost 0 bases, J lost 7 bases, and 17 bases lay in between. Germline V gene lookup returns CDR1 SGDLS and CDR2 YYNGEE.

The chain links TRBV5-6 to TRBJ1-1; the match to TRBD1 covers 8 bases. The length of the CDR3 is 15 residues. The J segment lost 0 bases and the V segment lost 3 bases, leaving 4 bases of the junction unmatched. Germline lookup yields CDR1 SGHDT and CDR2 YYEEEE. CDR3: CASSYRTGMNTEAFF. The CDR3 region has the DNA TGTGCCAGCAGCTATCGGACAGGGATGAACACTGAAGCTTTCTTT.

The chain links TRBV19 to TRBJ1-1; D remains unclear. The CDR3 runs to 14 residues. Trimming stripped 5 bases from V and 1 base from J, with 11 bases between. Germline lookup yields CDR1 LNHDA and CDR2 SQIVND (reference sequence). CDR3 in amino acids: CASSPRFPNTEAFF. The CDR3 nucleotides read TGTGCCAGTAGTCCCAGGTTTCCGAACACTGAAGCTTTCTTT.

The CDR3 DNA follows: TGTGCCAGCAGTACCGACAGGGGAAAAAATGAAAAACTGTTTTTT. Residues: CASSTDRGKNEKLFF. This rearrangement joins TRBV25-1 to TRBJ1-4; the match to TRBD1 covers 8 bases. Trimming cost V 5 bases and J 5 bases; bases outside gene matches: 7. The CDR3 totals 15 residues. Germline-derived CDR1 and CDR2 are MGHDK and SYGVNS.

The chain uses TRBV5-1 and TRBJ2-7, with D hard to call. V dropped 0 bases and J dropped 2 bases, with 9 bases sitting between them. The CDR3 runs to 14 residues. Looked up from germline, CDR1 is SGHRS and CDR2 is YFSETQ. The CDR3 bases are TGCGCCAGCAGCTTGGAACAGCAACCCTACGAGCAGTACTTC. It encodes CASSLEQQPYEQYF. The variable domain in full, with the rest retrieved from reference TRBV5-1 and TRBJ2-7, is KAGVTQTPRYLIKTRGQQVTLSCSPISGHRSVSWYQQTPGQGLQFLFEYFSETQRNKGNFPGRFSGRQFSNSRSEMNVSTLELGDSALYLCASSLEQQPYEQYFGPGTRLTVT.

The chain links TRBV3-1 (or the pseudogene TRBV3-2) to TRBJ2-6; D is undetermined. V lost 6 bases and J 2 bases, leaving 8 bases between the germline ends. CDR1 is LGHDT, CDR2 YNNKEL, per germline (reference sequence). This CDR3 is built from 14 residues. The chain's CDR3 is CASSPTAGANVLTF. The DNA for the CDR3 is TGTGCCAGCAGTCCCACGGCTGGGGCCAACGTCCTGACTTTC.

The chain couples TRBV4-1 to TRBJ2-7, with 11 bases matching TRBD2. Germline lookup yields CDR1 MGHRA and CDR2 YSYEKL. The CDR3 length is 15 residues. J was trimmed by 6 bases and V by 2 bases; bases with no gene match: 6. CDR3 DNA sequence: TGCGCCAGCAGCCAAACGGGACTAGCGGACCGCGAGCAGTACTTC. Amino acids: CASSQTGLADREQYF.

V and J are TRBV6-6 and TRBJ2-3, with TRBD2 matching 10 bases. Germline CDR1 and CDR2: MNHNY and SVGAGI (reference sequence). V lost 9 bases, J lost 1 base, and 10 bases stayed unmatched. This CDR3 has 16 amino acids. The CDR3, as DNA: TGTGCCAGTTCTAGCGGGAGAGTTGTTGGCACAGATACGCAGTATTTT. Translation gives CASSSGRVVGTDTQYF.

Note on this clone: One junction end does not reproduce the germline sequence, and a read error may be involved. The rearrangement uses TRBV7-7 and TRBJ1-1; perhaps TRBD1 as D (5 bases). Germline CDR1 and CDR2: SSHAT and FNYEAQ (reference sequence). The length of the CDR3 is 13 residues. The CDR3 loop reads CASSLGANTEAFF. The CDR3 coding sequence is TGTGCTAGCAGCTTAGGGGCTAACACTGAAGCTTTCTTT.